Presented here are 11 T cell receptor beta chains from one specimen sequenced in a study of control samples from healthy donors and cancer patients. Measured with immunoSEQ multiplex PCR; TCRdb has only the in-frame clones, and not every one. Altogether about 79,000 clones are present, 93% being singletons, with the ten largest covering roughly 1.3%. Sample: PBMCs. The receptors stem from a woman aged 40 to 50 with lung cancer.

The genes are TRBV15 and TRBJ1-2; no clear D gene. CDR1 is LNHNV and CDR2 is YYDKDF in the germline V gene (reference sequence). The CDR3 extends over 12 amino acids. The V and J ends lost 0 bases and 8 bases respectively, with 7 bases between them. In DNA, the CDR3 is TGTGCCACCAGCAGAGACAGGAGCGGCTACACCTTC. It encodes CATSRDRSGYTF.

The chain has TRBV29-1 and TRBJ2-7, with 12 bases fitting TRBD2. The germline V gene encodes CDR1 SQVTM and CDR2 ANQGSEA. CDR3 size: 12 residues. V shed 4 bases and J 7 bases; nucleotides not matched to a gene: 2. The DNA of the CDR3 is TGCAGCGTTGGACTAGCGGGGGAAGAGCAGTACTTC. This translates into CSVGLAGEEQYF.

The V and J genes are TRBV29-1 and TRBJ1-3, with D uncertain. The CDR3 loop spans 13 amino acids. Trimming removed 3 bases at V and 2 bases at J, with 8 bases between. Per germline, CDR1 SQVTM and CDR2 ANQGSEA. The CDR3 DNA follows: TGCAGCGTTGAGGTCACCGCTGGAAACACCATATATTTT. This encodes CSVEVTAGNTIYF. The full variable domain, in which reference TRBV29-1 and TRBJ1-3 provide the parts outside the CDR3, is SAVISQKPSRDICQRGTSLTIQCQVDSQVTMMFWYRQQPGQSLTLIATANQGSEATYESGFVIDKFPISRPNLTFSTLTVSNMSPEDSSIYLCSVEVTAGNTIYFGEGSWLTVV.

The chain carries TRBV5-4 and TRBJ2-3; 7 positions agree with TRBD1. The J segment lost 2 bases and the V segment lost 0 bases, leaving 3 bases of the junction unmatched. This CDR3 spans 15 amino acids. Germline V gene sequence: CDR1 SGHNT, CDR2 YYREEE (reference sequence). The CDR3, as DNA: TGTGCCAGCAGCTTGGTGGGACAGTCCACAGATACGCAGTATTTT. It codes for CASSLVGQSTDTQYF. The complete variable domain, with remaining parts taken from reference TRBV5-4 and TRBJ2-3, reads ETGVTQSPTHLIKTRGQQVTLRCSSQSGHNTVSWYQQALGQGPQFIFQYYREEENGRGNFPPRFSGLQFPNYSSELNVNALELDDSALYLCASSLVGQSTDTQYFGPGTRLTVL.

This clone appeared a few times. CDR3: CASSWDNTEAFF. CDR3 bases: TGTGCCAGCAGCTGGGACAACACTGAAGCTTTCTTT. This chain joins TRBV7-9 and TRBJ1-1; D is perhaps TRBD1 (5 bases). With 4 bases removed from V and 2 bases from J, the gap between germline ends came to 5 bases. Germline CDR1 is SEHNR and CDR2 is FQNEAQ (reference sequence). The CDR3 has 12 amino acids.

The chain combines TRBV19 with TRBJ2-7, with no clear D. Looked up from germline, CDR1 is LNHDA and CDR2 is SQIVND (reference sequence). V was clipped by 3 bases and J by 2 bases, with 11 bases between them. The CDR3 has 14 residues. Here the CDR3 reads CASSIRVPPYEQYF. The CDR3, as DNA: TGTGCCAGTAGTATCCGGGTCCCCCCCTACGAGCAGTACTTC.

The chain employs TRBV10-3 and TRBJ1-1; D ambiguous. This CDR3 spans 13 amino acids. Deletions cut 8 bases from V and 0 bases from J, with 10 bases between. Germline CDR1 and CDR2: ENHRY and SYGVKD. The CDR3 DNA sequence: TGTGCCATCGGAGGGTTCCTGAACACTGAAGCTTTCTTT. Its protein is CAIGGFLNTEAFF.

The chain has TRBV2 and TRBJ1-4; 8 bases map to TRBD1. V was pared by 5 bases and J by 7 bases, with 6 bases of the junction left unmatched. Germline V gene sequence: CDR1 SNHLY, CDR2 FYNNEI. The CDR3 is 14 amino acids. The CDR3 region is CASSPGGAGEKLFF. For the CDR3, the DNA is TGTGCCAGCAGTCCAGGGGGCGCGGGTGAAAAACTGTTTTTT. The full variable domain, with the rest looked up from reference TRBV2 and TRBJ1-4, is EPEVTQTPSHQVTQMGQEVILRCVPISNHLYFYWYRQILGQKVEFLVSFYNNEISEKSEIFDDQFSVERPDGSNFTLKIRSTKLEDSAMYFCASSPGGAGEKLFFGSGTQLSVL.

In its sample, this clone was seen once. V and J are TRBV3-1 (or the pseudogene TRBV3-2) and TRBJ2-6; 8 nucleotides agree with TRBD2. The CDR3 extends over 17 amino acids. CDR1 is LGHDT, CDR2 YNNKEL, per germline (reference sequence). The junction had 8 bases not matched to a gene; V was cut back by 3 bases and J by 4 bases. In DNA, the CDR3 is TGTGCCAGCAGCCAGCCGGGGGGGGCAGAGGGGGCCAACGTCCTGACTTTC. Amino acid sequence: CASSQPGGAEGANVLTF.

The rearrangement uses TRBV9 and TRBJ1-3, with 7 bases aligning to TRBD1. With V trimmed by 0 bases and J by 2 bases, 14 bases remained unmatched. The germline gives CDR1 SGDLS, CDR2 YYNGEE. The CDR3 is 19 amino acids. Here the CDR3 DNA reads TGTGCCAGCAGCGTAGCCTTCAACGAGGGGGCGGACGCTGGAAACACCATATATTTT. Its protein is CASSVAFNEGADAGNTIYF.

The J gene is TRBJ1-1, the V gene TRBV12-5; D is ambiguous. V was cut by 2 bases and J by 4 bases, with 11 bases left in between. The CDR3 runs 14 residues. CDR1 and CDR2 from the germline V gene are LGHNT and FRNRAP. The CDR3 nucleotides read TGTGCTAGTGGTTTGCCTACTCAGAGCACTGAAGCTTTCTTT. Its translation: CASGLPTQSTEAFF. The entire variable domain, with the rest obtained from reference TRBV12-5 and TRBJ1-1, is as follows: DARVTQTPRHKVTEMGQEVTMRCQPILGHNTVFWYRQTMMQGLELLAYFRNRAPLDDSGMPKDRFSAEMPDATLATLKIQPSEPRDSAVYFCASGLPTQSTEAFFGQGTRLTVV.